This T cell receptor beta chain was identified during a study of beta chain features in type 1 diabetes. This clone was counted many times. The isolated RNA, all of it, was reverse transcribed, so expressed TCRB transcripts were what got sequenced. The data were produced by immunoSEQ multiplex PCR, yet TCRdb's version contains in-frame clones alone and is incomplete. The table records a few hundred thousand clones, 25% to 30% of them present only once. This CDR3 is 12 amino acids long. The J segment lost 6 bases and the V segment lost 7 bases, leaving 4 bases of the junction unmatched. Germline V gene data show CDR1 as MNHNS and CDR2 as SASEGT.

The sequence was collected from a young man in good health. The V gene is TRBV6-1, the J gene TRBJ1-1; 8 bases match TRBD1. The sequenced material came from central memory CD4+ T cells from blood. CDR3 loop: CASTQGASEAFF. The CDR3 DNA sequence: TGTGCCAGCACCCAGGGGGCCTCTGAAGCTTTCTTT.